Listed here is a single T cell receptor beta chain. Its cognate antigen has yet to be identified. No much larger clonotype is one base removed from it; base qualities were not supplied. These data come from a study of blood T cell repertoires in COVID-19 (dated by TCRdb to the early 2020s). Background for the entire study: Collaborator samples came from the United States, Italy and Spain and covered acute and convalescent phases of COVID-19. The prospective study material was composed of cDNA or gDNA derived from T cells, B-cell-depleted T cells, or PBMCs. The dataset comprised deeply sampled blood TCRbeta repertoires from subjects exposed to, actively infected with, or recovered from COVID-19. The repertoires were released in a freely available public database meant as a resource for research on the immune response to SARS-CoV-2. The samples were drawn from the first 160 participants of the ongoing ImmuneRACE study and from some 1,300 subjects provided by 6 global collaborators. A de-identified subject ID, COVID-19 status, age in years and sex were almost always included in the sample metadata. Where HLA class I and class II types were available, the types were taken from metadata supplied by the sample provider, not from assay-based typing.

The investigation overall reported the following: The amount of clinical and demographic metadata varied by source and participant and was provided uncurated.

CDR1 and CDR2 are read off the germline V gene as MDHEN and SYDVKM. V trim: 1 base; J trim: 4 bases; unmatched bases: 3. The CDR3 spans 15 residues, from the cysteine through the phenylalanine. Only the CDR3 portion is preserved as DNA: 45 bases, with reading frame beginning at the first base. The immunoSEQ Assay, a bias-controlled multiplex PCR, was used to amplify TCRbeta CDR3 regions from genomic DNA. The paper's data handling went like this. The number of nucleated cells in each sample was estimated from the amplification of reference gene primers within the assay. To quantify the absolute abundance of each unique TCRbeta CDR3 rearrangement, sequence reads were collapsed and filtered. For each sample, productive Simpson clonality was calculated by taking the square root of Simpson's diversity index across productive rearrangements. Here the immuneACCESS table is served through TCRdb, limited to in-frame sequences with V and J called. Missing clones are a known gap in these copies; in checked studies unresolved V genes cover under half, and the rest lacks a known reason. That table gives V, J and clone size, and the DNA gave D and trimming. Recorded for this sample are some 130,000 clones; 87% of them occurred a single time. The top ten clonotypes cover 2% to 3% of the sample.

Each collaborating institution followed its own protocols to collect whole blood in K2EDTA tubes. For TCRbeta analysis, collaborator samples were shipped as frozen whole blood, as isolated PBMCs, or as DNA extracted from either sample type. This clonotype was sampled from a man aged 45-65 years with active COVID-19. What was sequenced was peripheral blood. The chain joins TRBV28 to TRBJ2-2; 7 central nucleotides agree with TRBD2. The sequenced DNA is TGTGCCAGCAGTTTATCCAGCGGGGCCACCGGGGAGCTGTTTTTT. The translation is CASSLSSGATGELFF.